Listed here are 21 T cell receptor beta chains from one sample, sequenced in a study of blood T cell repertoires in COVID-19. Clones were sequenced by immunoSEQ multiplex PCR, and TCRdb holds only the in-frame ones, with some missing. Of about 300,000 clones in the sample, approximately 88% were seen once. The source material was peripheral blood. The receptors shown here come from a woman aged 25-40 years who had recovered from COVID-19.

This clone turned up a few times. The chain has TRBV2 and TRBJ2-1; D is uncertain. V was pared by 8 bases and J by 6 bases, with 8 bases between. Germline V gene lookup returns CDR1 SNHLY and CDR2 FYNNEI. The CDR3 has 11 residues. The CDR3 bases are TGTGCCAGCGAGTACAGCAATGAGCAGTTCTTC. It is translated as CASEYSNEQFF.

The chain's CDR3 is CASSFAAGGYSAGELFF. The CDR3 bases are TGTGCCAGCAGCTTTGCGGCAGGGGGCTATAGCGCCGGGGAGCTGTTTTTT. The chain carries TRBV7-9 and TRBJ2-2; 8 nucleotides match TRBD1. The germline gives CDR1 SEHNR, CDR2 FQNEAQ (reference sequence). The CDR3 totals 17 residues. V lost 3 bases and J lost 6; bases outside the gene matches: 12.

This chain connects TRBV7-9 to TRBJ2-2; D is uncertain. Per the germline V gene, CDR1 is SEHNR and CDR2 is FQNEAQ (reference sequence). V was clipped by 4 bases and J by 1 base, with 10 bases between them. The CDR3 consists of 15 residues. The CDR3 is CASSWRSENTGELFF. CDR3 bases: TGTGCCAGCAGCTGGCGGAGCGAGAACACCGGGGAGCTGTTTTTT.

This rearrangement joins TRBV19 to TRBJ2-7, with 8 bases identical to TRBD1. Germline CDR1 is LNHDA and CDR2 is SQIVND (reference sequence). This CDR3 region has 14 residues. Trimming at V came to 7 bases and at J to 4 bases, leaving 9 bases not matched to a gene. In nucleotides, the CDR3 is TGTGCCAGTACGAGCCAGGACAGGGTGTACGAGCAGTACTTC. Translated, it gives CASTSQDRVYEQYF. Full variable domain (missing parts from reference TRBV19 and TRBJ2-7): DGGITQSPKYLFRKEGQNVTLSCEQNLNHDAMYWYRQDPGQGLRLIYYSQIVNDFQKGDIAEGYSVSREKKESFPLTVTSAQKNPTAFYLCASTSQDRVYEQYFGPGTRLTVT.

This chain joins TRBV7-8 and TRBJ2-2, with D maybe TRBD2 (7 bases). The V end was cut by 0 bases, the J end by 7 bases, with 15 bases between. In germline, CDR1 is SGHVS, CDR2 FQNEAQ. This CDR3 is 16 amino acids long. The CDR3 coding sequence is TGTGCCAGCAGCTTAGCGGCGGCGGGGGCTGGCGGGGAGCTGTTTTTT. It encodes CASSLAAAGAGGELFF. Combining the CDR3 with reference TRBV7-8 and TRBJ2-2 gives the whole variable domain GAGVSQSPRYKVAKRGQDVALRCDPISGHVSLFWYQQALGQGPEFLTYFQNEAQLDKSGLPSDRFFAERPEGSVSTLKIQRTQQEDSAVYLCASSLAAAGAGGELFFGEGSRLTVL.

The CDR3 is CASSQLTGGYEQYF. CDR3 nucleotide sequence: TGTGCCAGCAGCCAGCTCACAGGGGGCTACGAGCAGTACTTC. The chain joins TRBV4-2 to TRBJ2-7, with 8 nucleotides matching TRBD1. The V gene's germline CDR1 is LGHNA and CDR2 YNFKEQ. V shed 3 bases, J shed 3 bases, and the junction held 4 bases outside the gene matches. The CDR3 loop spans 14 amino acids.

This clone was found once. The CDR3 is CASSLGGPFQETQYF. Written as DNA, the CDR3 is TGTGCCAGCAGCTTGGGGGGCCCCTTCCAAGAGACCCAGTACTTC. The chain links TRBV5-4 to TRBJ2-5; possibly TRBD1 for D (5 bases). V was clipped by 0 bases and J by 1 base, with 10 bases between them. The V gene's germline CDR1 is SGHNT and CDR2 YYREEE (reference sequence). The CDR3 runs 15 residues. Full variable domain (remainder filled in from reference TRBV5-4 and TRBJ2-5): ETGVTQSPTHLIKTRGQQVTLRCSSQSGHNTVSWYQQALGQGPQFIFQYYREEENGRGNFPPRFSGLQFPNYSSELNVNALELDDSALYLCASSLGGPFQETQYFGPGTRLLVL.

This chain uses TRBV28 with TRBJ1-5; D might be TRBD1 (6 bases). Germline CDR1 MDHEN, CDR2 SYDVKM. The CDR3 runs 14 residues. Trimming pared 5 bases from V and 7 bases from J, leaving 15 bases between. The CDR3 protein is CASSVPDRFQPQHF. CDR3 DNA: TGTGCCAGCAGTGTACCGGACAGATTCCAGCCCCAGCATTTT.

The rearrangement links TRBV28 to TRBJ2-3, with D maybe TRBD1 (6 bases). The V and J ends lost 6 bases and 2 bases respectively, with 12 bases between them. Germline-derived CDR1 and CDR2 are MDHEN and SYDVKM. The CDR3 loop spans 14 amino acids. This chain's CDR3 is CASRQTGTTDTQYF. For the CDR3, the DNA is TGTGCCAGCAGACAAACAGGGACCACAGATACGCAGTATTTT.

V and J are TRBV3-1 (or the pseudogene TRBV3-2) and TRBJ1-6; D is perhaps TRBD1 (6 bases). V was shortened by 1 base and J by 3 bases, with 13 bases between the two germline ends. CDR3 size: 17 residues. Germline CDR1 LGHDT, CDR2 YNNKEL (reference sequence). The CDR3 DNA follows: TGTGCCAGCAGCCAAGGAGGGCAGGGGCTCTATAATTCACCCCTCCACTTT. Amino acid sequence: CASSQGGQGLYNSPLHF.

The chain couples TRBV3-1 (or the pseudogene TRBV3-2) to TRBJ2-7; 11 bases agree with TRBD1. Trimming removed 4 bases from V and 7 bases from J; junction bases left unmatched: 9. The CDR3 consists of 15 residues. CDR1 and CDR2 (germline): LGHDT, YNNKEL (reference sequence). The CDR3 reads CASSLWDRGAREQYF. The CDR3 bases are TGTGCCAGCAGCCTATGGGACAGGGGGGCAAGGGAGCAGTACTTC.

CDR3 protein: CASSPRGDEQFF. The CDR3 nucleotides are TGTGCCAGCAGTCCTCGGGGGGATGAGCAGTTCTTC. The chain links TRBV6-5 to TRBJ2-1; 7 nucleotides agree with TRBD2. V dropped 5 bases and J dropped 8; count of bases not matched to a gene: 3. CDR3 size: 12 residues. Germline-derived CDR1 and CDR2 are MNHEY and SVGAGI.

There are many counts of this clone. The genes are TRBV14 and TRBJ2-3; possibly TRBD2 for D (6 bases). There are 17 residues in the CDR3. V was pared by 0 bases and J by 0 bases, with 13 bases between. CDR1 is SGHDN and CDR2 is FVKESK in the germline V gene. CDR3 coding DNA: TGTGCCAGCAGCCAAGATGCGGCAGGGACTAGCACAGATACGCAGTATTTT. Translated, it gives CASSQDAAGTSTDTQYF.

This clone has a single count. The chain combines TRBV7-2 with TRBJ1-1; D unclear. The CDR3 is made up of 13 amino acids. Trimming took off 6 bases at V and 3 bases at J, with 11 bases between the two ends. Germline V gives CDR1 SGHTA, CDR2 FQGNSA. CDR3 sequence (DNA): TGTGCCAGCAGTTTTAGCCTGGACACTGAAGCTTTCTTT. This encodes CASSFSLDTEAFF. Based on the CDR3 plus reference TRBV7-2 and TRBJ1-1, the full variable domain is GAGVSQSPSNKVTEKGKDVELRCDPISGHTALYWYRQSLGQGLEFLIYFQGNSAPDKSGLPSDRFSAERTGGSVSTLTIQRTQQEDSAVYLCASSFSLDTEAFFGQGTRLTVV.

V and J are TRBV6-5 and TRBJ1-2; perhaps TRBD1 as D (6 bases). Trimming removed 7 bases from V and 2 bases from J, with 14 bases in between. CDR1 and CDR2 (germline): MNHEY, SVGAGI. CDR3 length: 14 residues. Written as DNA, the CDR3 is TGTGCCAGCACCCCACAGGGTGGGAACTATGGCTACACCTTC. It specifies CASTPQGGNYGYTF.

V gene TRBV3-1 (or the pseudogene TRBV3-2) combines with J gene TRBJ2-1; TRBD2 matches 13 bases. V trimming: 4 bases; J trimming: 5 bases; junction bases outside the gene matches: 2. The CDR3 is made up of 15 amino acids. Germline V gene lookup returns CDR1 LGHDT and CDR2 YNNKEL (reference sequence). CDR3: CASSPGLAGDNEQFF. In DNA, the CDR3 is TGTGCCAGCAGCCCTGGACTAGCGGGGGACAATGAGCAGTTCTTC.

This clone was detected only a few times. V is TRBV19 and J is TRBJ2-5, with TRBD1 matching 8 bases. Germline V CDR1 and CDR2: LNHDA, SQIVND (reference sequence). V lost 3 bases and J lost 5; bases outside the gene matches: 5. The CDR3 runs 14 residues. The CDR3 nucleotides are TGTGCCAGTAGTATCAACAGGGGGAAGGAGACCCAGTACTTC. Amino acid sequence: CASSINRGKETQYF.

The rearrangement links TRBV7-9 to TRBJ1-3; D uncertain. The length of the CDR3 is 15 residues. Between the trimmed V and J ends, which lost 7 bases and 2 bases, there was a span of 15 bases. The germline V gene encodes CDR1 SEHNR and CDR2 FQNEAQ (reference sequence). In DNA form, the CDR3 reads TGTGCCAGCAACAAGCGGGCCGGTCCTGGAAACACCATATATTTT. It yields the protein CASNKRAGPGNTIYF.

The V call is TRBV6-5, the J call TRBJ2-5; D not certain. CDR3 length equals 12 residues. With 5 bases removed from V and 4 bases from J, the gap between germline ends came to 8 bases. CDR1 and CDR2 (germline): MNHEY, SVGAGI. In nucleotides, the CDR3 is TGTGCCAGCAGTAGAACTGCAGAGACCCAGTACTTC. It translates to CASSRTAETQYF.

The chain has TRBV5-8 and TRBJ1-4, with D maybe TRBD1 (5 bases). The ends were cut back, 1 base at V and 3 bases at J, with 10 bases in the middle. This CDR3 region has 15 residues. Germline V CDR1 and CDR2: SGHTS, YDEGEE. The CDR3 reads CASSLQGHPNEKLFF. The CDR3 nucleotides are TGTGCCAGCAGCTTGCAAGGACACCCTAATGAAAAACTGTTTTTT.

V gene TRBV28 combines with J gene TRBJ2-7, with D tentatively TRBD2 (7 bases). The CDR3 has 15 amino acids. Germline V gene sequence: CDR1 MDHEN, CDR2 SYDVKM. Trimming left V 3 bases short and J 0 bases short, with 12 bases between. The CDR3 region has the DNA TGTGCCAGCAGTTTTGCGGGGGCGACCTCCTACGAGCAGTACTTC. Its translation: CASSFAGATSYEQYF.